This T cell receptor beta chain was found in a study of response to subunit inactivated influenza vaccine. The study, taken as a whole, reports: Authors suggested that a seasonal influenza vaccination recruits few new T cells each time.

This clonotype was detected ten times or more. Its antigen remains unknown. Trimming cost V 0 bases and J 2 bases, with 17 bases left between them. CDR1 SGHRS and CDR2 YFSETQ come from the germline V gene. This CDR3 is 18 amino acids long. TCRdb used MiXCR to reprocess the RT-PCR reads, holding one entry per CDR3 protein. Here the sample spans hundreds of thousands of distinct CDR3 sequences, less than 20% being singletons. Sequencing used PBMCs from blood, obtained 12 days after vaccination. This clonotype was sampled from a man between 50 and 59 years old who received an inactivated influenza vaccine. The V and J genes are TRBV5-1 and TRBJ2-2, with D uncertain. CDR3 bases: TGCGCCAGCAGCTTGGTCGGCGGAATCCAAAGAAACACCGGGGAGCTGTTTTTT. Its translation: CASSLVGGIQRNTGELFF.